This T cell receptor (beta chain) is from a study of T cells after yellow fever vaccination. Findings of the study overall: Most primary-vaccination clones recurred post-booster (approximately 96% CD4, just over 85% CD8).

Template switching with 5'RACE generated the TCR cDNA and added a universal primer site and UMIs. TCRdb used MiXCR to reprocess the 5' RACE reads, holding one entry per CDR3 protein. The sample carries some 170,000 distinct CDR3 sequences, approximately 10% recorded once. Turning to this clonotype: Its antigen is undetermined.

The germline V gene encodes CDR1 MNHEY and CDR2 SVGAGI. V was shortened by 8 bases and J by 6 bases, with 9 bases between the two germline ends. The CDR3 contains 11 residues. The receptor was derived from a man between 18 and 29 years old who received the YFV17D yellow fever vaccine. The sample consisted of CD8+ T cells sorted from PBMCs, taken 45 days after the yellow fever booster vaccination. The chain couples TRBV6-5 to TRBJ2-3; TRBD2 is a possible D gene (6 bases). CDR3 sequence: CASLRGDTQYF. CDR3 coding DNA: TGTGCCAGCCTTCGGGGGGATACGCAGTATTTT.